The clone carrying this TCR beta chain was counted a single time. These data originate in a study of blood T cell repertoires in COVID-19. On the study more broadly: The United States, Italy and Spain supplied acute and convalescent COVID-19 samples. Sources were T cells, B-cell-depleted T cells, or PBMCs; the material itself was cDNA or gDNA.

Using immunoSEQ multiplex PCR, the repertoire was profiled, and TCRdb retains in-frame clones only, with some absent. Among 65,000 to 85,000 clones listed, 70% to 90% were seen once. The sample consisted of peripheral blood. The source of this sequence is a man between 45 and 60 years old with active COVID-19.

The CDR3 loop is CASSLGTKNTEAFF. Written as DNA, the CDR3 is TGTGCCAGCAGCTTAGGGACAAAGAACACTGAAGCTTTCTTT. This chain joins TRBV11-2 and TRBJ1-1, with D perhaps matching TRBD1 (5 bases). Germline-derived CDR1 and CDR2 are SGHAT and FQNNGV. The CDR3 contains 14 residues. Trimming took 1 base from V and 1 from J, leaving 7 bases between them. Based on the CDR3 plus reference TRBV11-2 and TRBJ1-1, the full variable domain is EAGVAQSPRYKIIEKRQSVAFWCNPISGHATLYWYQQILGQGPKLLIQFQNNGVVDDSQLPKDRFSAERLKGVDSTLKIQPAKLEDSAVYLCASSLGTKNTEAFFGQGTRLTVV.